The text below deals with one TCR beta chain. Its antigen is unidentified. Expressed TCRB transcripts got sequenced, as all isolated RNA was reverse transcribed. This table comes from immunoSEQ multiplex PCR, and its TCRdb copy is limited to in-frame clones, with some not included. The table has about 620,000 clones, around 15% seen once. The source of the sample is a study of beta chain features in type 1 diabetes. Findings and caveats of the study: More deletions and fewer insertions at VDJ junctions were seen in type 1 diabetes patients. A moderate, significant TCRB CDR3 shortening appeared in type 1 diabetes across four CD4+ subsets.

Germline lookup yields CDR1 SGHDT and CDR2 YYEEEE. The CDR3 spans 15 residues. V trimming: 3 bases; J trimming: 7 bases; junction bases outside the gene matches: 10. Isolation of CD4+ naive, central memory, regulatory and stem cell-like memory cells was achieved by sorting via CD45RO/CCR7/CD25/CD127/CD95/CD27. The material sequenced was naive CD4+ T cells from blood. The V call is TRBV5-6, the J call TRBJ2-1; 7 bases fit TRBD1. The TCR sequence derives from a man aged 18 to 30 in good health. The chain's CDR3 is CASSWGLTGFNEQFF. Here the CDR3 DNA reads TGTGCCAGCAGCTGGGGGCTGACAGGGTTTAATGAGCAGTTCTTC.